What follows is one TCR beta chain and its context. It lacks a known antigen. No much larger clone is present one base from it, and per-base qualities are unavailable. Deletion took 1 base off V and 1 base off J, with a span of 5 bases between the germline ends. CDR1 and CDR2 are read off the germline V gene (reference sequence) as SGHKS and YYEKEE. CDR3 length: 13 amino acids, cysteine to phenylalanine. Only the CDR3 DNA is retained, 39 bases long and in frame from the first base. This sample was included in a study of identifying expanded T cells in peripheral blood (dated by TCRdb to the late 2010s). A note on the overall study: Technical replicates were generated by sequencing separate aliquots of the same genomic DNA pool, with four replicates compared pairwise. Results and caveats for the whole study, not just this receptor: Across all healthy-donor time intervals, the beta-binomial model significantly lowered both the number of clones called differentially abundant and the false-positive rate. Approximately 1.2 differentially abundant clones were flagged by the binomial model between technical replicates, whereas about 15 and 18 were flagged over roughly two weeks and four weeks, respectively. For all healthy donors, the variance in clone template counts between two-week samples rose significantly as total template count increased. The authors expected biological variance in healthy repertoires might increase further over much longer intervals such as months to years.

The immunoSEQ Assay, which uses bias-controlled multiplex PCR amplification of genomic DNA, was used to profile TCRbeta CDR3 regions. Under the source paper's analysis protocol: To quantify the absolute abundance of each unique TCRbeta CDR3 region, the sequences were collapsed and filtered. Differential abundance was tested with two models: a binomial (Fisher-equivalent) model and a beta-binomial model that adds time-dependent variance fitted from healthy donors. Clones with fewer than 5 combined templates were removed, and a clone was called differentially abundant if the clone's Benjamini-Hochberg FDR was below 0.01. Beta-binomial variance was modeled as a function of total template count across the two samples using the form v = (b*log(k)+a)^2. The source is immuneACCESS, and TCRdb retained only in-frame sequences with V and J called. Part of the clones is not carried over; for the studies checked, unresolved V genes explain less than half of this, and the remainder is unexplained. The D gene and trimming were derived from the DNA, and the V and J assignments and clone size from that table. The sample data list 55,000 to 75,000 clones, and around 87% of these were observed just once. Together, the top ten hold around 4.7% of the sample.

No immune events, such as infections, were documented for the healthy donors during the collection period. Blood repertoires from healthy donors were used as a training cohort for calibrating time-dependent variance in a beta-binomial model of differential abundance of T-cell clones. The training cohort included around ten healthy donors, of whom 3 were female and 7 were male. Donor ages ranged from about 29 to 70 years, with an average of roughly 46 years. Whole blood from each healthy donor was obtained from a commercial supplier and was collected at three time points around 13 days apart. For immunosequencing, genomic DNA was extracted from whole blood that had not been sorted.

The sequence came from a person between 18 and 75 years old in good health. The chain uses TRBV5-5 and TRBJ2-5; too little of a D gene remains to name it. Material for sequencing was blood. The encoded CDR3 is CASSLPAQETQYF. The DNA sequence reads TGTGCCAGCAGCTTGCCGGCCCAAGAGACCCAGTACTTC. Full variable domain (CDR3 extended with the reference TRBV5-5 and TRBJ2-5 proteins): DAGVTQSPTHLIKTRGQQVTLRCSPISGHKSVSWYQQVLGQGPQFIFQYYEKEERGRGNFPDRFSARQFPNYSSELNVNALLLGDSALYLCASSLPAQETQYFGPGTRLLVL.